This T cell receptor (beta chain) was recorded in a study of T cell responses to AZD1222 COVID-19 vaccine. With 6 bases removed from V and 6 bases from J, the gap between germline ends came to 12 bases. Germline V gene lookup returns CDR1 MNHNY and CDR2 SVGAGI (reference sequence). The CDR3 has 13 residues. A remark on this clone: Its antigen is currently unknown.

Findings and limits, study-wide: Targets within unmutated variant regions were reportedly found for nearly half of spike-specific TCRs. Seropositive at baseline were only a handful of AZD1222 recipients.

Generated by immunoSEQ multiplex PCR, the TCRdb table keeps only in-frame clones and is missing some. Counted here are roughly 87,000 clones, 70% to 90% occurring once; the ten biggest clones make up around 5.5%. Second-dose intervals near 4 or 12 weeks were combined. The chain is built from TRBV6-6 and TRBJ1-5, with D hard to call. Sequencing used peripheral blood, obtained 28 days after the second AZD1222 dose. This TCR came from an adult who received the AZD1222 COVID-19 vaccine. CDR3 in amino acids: CASSPSFLQPQHF. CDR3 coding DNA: TGTGCCAGCAGCCCCTCATTCCTTCAGCCCCAGCATTTT.